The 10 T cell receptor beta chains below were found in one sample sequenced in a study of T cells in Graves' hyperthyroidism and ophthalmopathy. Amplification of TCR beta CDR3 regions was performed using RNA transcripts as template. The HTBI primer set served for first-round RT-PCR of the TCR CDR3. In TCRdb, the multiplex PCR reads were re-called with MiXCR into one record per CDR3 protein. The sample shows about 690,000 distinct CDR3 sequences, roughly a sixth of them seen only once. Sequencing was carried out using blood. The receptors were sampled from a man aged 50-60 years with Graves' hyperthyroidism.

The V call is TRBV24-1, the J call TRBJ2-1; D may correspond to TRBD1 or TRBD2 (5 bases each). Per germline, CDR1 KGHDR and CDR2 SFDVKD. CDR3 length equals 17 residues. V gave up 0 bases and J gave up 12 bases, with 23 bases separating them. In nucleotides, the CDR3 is TGTGCCACCAGTGATTTGCGATCCGGGACGGCGCGTATCGGGCAGTTCTTC. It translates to CATSDLRSGTARIGQFF.

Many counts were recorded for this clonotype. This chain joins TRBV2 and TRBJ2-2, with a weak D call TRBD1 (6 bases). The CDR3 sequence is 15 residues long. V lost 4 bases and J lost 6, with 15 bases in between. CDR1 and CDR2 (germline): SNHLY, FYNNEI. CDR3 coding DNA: TGTGCCAGCAGTGTCCGAAGGGGGAGTCCCGGGGAGCTGTTTTTT. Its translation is CASSVRRGSPGELFF.

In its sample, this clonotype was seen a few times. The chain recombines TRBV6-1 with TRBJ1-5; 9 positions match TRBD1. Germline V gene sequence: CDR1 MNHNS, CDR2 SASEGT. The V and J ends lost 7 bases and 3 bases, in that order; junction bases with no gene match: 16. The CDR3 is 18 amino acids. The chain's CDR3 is CASILQGASQNINQPQHF. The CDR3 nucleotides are TGTGCCAGCATCCTACAGGGGGCCAGCCAAAACATCAATCAGCCCCAGCATTTT.

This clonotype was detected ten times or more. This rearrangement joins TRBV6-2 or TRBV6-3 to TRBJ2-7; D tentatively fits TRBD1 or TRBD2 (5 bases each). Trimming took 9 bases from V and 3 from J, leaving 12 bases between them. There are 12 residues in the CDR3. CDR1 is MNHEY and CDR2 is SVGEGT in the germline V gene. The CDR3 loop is CASGDGHYEQYF. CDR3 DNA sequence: TGTGCCAGTGGGGACGGCCACTACGAGCAGTACTTC.

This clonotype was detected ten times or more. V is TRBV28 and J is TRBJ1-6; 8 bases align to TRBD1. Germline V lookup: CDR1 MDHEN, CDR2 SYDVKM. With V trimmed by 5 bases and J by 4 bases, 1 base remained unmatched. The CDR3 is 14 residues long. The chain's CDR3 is CASSRTGYNSPLHF. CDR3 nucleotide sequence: TGTGCCAGCAGTCGGACAGGGTATAATTCACCCCTCCACTTT.

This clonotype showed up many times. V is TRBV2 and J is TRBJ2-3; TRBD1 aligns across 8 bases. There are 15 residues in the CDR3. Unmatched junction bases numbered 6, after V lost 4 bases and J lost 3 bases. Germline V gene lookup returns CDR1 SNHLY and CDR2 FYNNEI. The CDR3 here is CASSVQGATTDTQYF. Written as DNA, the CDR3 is TGTGCCAGCAGTGTTCAGGGGGCAACGACAGATACGCAGTATTTT.

The CDR3 coding sequence is TGCAGCGTTGAAGGGACAGACCTAAACACTGAAGCTTTCTTT. Translated, it gives CSVEGTDLNTEAFF. V usage is TRBV29-1 and J usage is TRBJ1-1; a weak D match, TRBD1 (6 bases). The CDR3 sequence is 14 residues long. The germline V gene encodes CDR1 SQVTM and CDR2 ANQGSEA. V gave up 1 base and J gave up 2 bases, with 11 bases separating them.

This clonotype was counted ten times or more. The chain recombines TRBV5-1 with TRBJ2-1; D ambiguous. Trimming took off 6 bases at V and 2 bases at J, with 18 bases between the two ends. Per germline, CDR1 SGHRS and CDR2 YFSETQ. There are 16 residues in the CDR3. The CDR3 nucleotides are TGCGCCAGCACCCCGGACGGCCATACTACCTACAATGAGCAGTTCTTC. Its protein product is CASTPDGHTTYNEQFF.

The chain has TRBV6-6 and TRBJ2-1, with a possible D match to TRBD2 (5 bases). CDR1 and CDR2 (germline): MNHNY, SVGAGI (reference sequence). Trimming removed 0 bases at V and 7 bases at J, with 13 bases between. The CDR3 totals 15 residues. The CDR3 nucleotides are TGTGCCAGCAGTTACTCGATGGGGAGCGCAAATGAGCAGTTCTTC. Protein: CASSYSMGSANEQFF.

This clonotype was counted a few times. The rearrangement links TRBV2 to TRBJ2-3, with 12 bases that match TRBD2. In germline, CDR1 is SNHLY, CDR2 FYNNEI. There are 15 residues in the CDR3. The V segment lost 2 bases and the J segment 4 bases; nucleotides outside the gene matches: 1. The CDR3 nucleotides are TGTGCCAGCAGTGAACGACTAGCGGGAGCAGATACGCAGTATTTT. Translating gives CASSERLAGADTQYF.